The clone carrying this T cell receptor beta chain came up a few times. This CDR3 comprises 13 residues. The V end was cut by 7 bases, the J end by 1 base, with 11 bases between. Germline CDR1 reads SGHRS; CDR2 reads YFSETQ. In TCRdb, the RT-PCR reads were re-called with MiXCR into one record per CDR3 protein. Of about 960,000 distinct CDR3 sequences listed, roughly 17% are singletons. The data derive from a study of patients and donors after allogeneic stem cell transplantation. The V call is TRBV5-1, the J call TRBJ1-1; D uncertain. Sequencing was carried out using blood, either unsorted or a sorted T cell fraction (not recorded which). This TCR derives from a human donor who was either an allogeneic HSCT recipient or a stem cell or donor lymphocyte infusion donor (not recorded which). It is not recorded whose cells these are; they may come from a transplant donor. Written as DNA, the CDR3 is TGCGCCAGCGGGGAATTTCGGAACACTGAAGCTTTCTTT. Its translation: CASGEFRNTEAFF.